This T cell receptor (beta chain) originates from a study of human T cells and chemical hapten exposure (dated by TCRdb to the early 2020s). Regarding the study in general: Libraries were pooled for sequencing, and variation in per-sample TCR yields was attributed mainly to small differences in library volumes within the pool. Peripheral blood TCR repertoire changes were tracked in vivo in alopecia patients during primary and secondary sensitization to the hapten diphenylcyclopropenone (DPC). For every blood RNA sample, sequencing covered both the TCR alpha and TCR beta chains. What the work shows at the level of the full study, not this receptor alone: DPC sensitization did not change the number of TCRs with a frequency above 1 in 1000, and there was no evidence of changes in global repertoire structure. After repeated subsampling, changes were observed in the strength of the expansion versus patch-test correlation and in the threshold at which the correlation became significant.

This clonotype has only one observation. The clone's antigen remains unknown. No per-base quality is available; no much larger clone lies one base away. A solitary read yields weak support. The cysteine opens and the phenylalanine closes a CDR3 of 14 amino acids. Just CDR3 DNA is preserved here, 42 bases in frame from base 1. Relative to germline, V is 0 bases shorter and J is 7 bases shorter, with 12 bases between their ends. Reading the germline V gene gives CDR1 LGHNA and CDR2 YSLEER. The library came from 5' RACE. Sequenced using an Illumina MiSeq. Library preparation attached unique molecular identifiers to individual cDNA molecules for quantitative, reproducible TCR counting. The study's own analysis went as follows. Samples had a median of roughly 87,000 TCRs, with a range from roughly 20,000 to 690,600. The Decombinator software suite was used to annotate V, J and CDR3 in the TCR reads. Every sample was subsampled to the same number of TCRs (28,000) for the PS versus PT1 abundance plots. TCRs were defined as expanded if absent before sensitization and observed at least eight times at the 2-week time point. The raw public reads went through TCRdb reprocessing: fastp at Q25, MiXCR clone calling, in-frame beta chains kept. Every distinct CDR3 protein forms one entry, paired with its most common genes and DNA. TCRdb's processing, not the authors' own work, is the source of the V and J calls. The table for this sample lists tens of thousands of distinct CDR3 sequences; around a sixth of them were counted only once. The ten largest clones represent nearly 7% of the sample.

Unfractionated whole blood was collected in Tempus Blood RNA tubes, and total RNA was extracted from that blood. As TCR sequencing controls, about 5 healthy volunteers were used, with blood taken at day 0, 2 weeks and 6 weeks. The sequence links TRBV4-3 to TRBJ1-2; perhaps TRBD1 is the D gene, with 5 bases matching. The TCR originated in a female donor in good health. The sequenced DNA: TGCGCCAGCAGCCAAGATCGAAAGGGGTCTGGCTACACCTTC. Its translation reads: CASSQDRKGSGYTF.